This T cell receptor (beta chain) was identified in a study of blood T cell repertoires in COVID-19. Overall study context: The origin of the acute and convalescent COVID-19 samples was the United States, Italy and Spain. The analysed material was cDNA or gDNA that came from T cells, B-cell-depleted T cells, or PBMCs.

Assay used: immunoSEQ multiplex PCR; TCRdb lists only in-frame clones, some missing. The data contain 130,000 to 150,000 clones, roughly 90% of them singletons. Participant-reported clinical history was the basis for cohort assignment. The CDR3 is made up of 12 amino acids. Germline V gene data show CDR1 as MDHEN and CDR2 as SYDVKM. Trimming cost V 8 bases and J 4 bases, with 11 bases left between them. The gene calls are TRBV28 and TRBJ1-2, with D possibly matching TRBD1 (6 bases). The sequence came from a woman in her twenties or thirties with acute COVID-19. The material sequenced was PBMCs or T cells enriched from blood (not recorded which). The CDR3 DNA follows: TGTGCCAGCGGACAGCCGCTCTATGGCTACACCTTC. Encoded protein: CASGQPLYGYTF.